This TCR beta chain emerged from a study of technical replicates of blood from a handful of donors. Trimming took 5 bases from V and 0 from J, leaving 17 bases between them. The CDR3 length is 17 residues. CDR1 and CDR2 from the germline V gene are LNHDA and SQIVND (reference sequence). Data came from immunoSEQ multiplex PCR; TCRdb stores just in-frame clones and leaves some out. The profile shows 55,000 to 65,000 clones, around 97% of them singletons. Sequenced sample: T cells isolated from PBMCs. The TCR was taken from a human donor in good health. The chain joins TRBV19 to TRBJ2-1; the D gene is possibly TRBD2 (6 bases). The CDR3 loop reads CASSYRLRENSYNEQFF. CDR3 bases: TGTGCCAGTAGTTATAGACTTCGGGAGAACTCCTACAATGAGCAGTTCTTC. Using reference TRBV19 and TRBJ2-1 for the parts outside the CDR3, the full variable domain is DGGITQSPKYLFRKEGQNVTLSCEQNLNHDAMYWYRQDPGQGLRLIYYSQIVNDFQKGDIAEGYSVSREKKESFPLTVTSAQKNPTAFYLCASSYRLRENSYNEQFFGPGTRLTVL.